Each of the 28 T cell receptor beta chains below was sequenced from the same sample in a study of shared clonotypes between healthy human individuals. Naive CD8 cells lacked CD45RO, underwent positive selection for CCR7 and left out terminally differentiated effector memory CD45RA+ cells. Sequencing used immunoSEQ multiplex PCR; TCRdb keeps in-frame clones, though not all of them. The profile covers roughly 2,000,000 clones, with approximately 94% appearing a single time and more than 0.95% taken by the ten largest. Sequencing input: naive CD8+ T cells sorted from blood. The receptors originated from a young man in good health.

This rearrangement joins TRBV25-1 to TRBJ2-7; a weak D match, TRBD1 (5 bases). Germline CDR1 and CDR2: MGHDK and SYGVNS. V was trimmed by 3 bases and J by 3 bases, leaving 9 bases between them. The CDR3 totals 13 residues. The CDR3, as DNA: TGTGCCAGCAGTGAGGGGCTACGCTACGAGCAGTACTTC. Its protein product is CASSEGLRYEQYF.

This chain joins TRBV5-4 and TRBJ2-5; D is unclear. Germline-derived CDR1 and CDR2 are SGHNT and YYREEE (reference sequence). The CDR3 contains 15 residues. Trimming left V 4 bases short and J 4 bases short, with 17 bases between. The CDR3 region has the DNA TGTGCCAGCAGCCTGACTGGTTTAGGGCGAGAGACCCAGTACTTC. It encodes CASSLTGLGRETQYF.

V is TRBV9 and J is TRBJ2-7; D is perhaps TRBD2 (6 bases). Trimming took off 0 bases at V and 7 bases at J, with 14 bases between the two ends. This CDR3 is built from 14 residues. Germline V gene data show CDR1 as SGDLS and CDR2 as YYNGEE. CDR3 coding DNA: TGTGCCAGCAGCGTAGGTAACCGGGACTCTGAGCAGTACTTC. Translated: CASSVGNRDSEQYF.

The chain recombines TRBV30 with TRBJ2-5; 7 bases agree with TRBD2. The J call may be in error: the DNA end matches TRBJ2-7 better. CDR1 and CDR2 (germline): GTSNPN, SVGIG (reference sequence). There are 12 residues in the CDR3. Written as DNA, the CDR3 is TGTGCCTGGACTCGGCTAGCGGACGAGCAGTACTTC. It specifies CAWTRLADEQYF.

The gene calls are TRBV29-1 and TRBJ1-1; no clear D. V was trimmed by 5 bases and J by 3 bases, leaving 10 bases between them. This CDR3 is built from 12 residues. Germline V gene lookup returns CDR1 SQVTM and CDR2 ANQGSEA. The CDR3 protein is CSVKGSDTEAFF. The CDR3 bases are TGCAGCGTTAAGGGATCCGACACTGAAGCTTTCTTT.

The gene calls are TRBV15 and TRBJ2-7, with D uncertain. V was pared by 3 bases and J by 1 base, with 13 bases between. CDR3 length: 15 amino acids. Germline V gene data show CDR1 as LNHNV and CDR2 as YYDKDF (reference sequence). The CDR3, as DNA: TGTGCCACCAGCAGTTCTTACGACGGATCCTACGAGCAGTACTTC. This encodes CATSSSYDGSYEQYF.

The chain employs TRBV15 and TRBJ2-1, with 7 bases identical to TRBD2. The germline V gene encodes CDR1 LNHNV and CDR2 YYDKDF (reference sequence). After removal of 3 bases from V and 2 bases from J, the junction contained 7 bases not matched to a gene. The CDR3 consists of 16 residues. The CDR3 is CATSSGGAGTYNEQFF. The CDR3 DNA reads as TGTGCCACCAGCAGCGGCGGAGCGGGGACCTACAATGAGCAGTTCTTC.

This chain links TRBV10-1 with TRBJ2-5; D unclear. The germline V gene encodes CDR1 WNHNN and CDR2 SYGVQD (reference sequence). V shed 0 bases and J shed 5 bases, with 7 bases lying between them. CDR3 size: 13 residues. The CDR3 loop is CASSESTVETQYF. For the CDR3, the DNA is TGCGCCAGCAGTGAGTCGACGGTGGAGACCCAGTACTTC.

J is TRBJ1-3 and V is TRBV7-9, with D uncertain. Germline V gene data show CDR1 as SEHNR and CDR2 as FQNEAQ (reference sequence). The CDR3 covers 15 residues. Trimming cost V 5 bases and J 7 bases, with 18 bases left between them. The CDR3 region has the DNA TGTGCCAGCAGCAATAGTGACGGCCCGGACAACACCATATATTTT. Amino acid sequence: CASSNSDGPDNTIYF.

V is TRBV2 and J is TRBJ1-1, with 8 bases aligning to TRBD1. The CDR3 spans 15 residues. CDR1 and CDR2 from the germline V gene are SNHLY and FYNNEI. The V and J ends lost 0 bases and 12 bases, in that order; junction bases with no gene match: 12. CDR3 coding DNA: TGTGCCAGCAGTGAAGCCAAGGGGTTCGACAGGGGAACTTTCTTT. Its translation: CASSEAKGFDRGTFF.

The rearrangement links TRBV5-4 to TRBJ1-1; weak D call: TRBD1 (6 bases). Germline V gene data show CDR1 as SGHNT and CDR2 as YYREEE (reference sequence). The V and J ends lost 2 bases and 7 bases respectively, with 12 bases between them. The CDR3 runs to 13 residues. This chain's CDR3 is CASSFTGPGEAFF. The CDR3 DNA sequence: TGTGCCAGCAGCTTCACAGGGCCGGGTGAAGCTTTCTTT.

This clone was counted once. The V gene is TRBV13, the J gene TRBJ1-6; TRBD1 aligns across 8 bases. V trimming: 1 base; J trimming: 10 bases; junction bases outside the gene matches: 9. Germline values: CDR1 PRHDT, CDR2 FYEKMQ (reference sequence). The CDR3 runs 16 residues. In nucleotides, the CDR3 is TGTGCCAGCAGCTTAGAAGGGCCAGGGGGCGCGTCACCCCTCCACTTT. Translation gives CASSLEGPGGASPLHF.

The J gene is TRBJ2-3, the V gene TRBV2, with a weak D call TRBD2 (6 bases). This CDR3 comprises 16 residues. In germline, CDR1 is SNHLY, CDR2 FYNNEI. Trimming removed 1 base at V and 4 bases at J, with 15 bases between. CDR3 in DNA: TGTGCCAGCAGTGAAGAGGGGACGGGAGTGTCAGATACGCAGTATTTT. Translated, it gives CASSEEGTGVSDTQYF.

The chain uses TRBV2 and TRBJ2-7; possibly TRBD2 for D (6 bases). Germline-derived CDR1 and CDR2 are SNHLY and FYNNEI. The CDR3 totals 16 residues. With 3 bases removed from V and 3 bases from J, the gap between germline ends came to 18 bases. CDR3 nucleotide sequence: TGTGCCAGCAGTGAGGTGAGCTCGTTGGGGGGCTACGAGCAGTACTTC. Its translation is CASSEVSSLGGYEQYF.

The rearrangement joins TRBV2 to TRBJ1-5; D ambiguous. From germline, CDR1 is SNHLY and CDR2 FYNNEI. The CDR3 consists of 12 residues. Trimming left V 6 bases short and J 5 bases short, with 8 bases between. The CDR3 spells CASSWYDQPQHF. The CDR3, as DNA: TGTGCCAGCAGCTGGTACGATCAGCCCCAGCATTTT. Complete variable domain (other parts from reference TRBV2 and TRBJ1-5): EPEVTQTPSHQVTQMGQEVILRCVPISNHLYFYWYRQILGQKVEFLVSFYNNEISEKSEIFDDQFSVERPDGSNFTLKIRSTKLEDSAMYFCASSWYDQPQHFGDGTRLSIL.

The CDR3 DNA is TGCGCCAGCAGCTTGGCCTCGACAGGGGTCCATGAGCAGTTCTTC. The encoded protein is CASSLASTGVHEQFF. The chain links TRBV5-1 to TRBJ2-1, with 8 positions matching TRBD1. This CDR3 spans 15 amino acids. Germline trimming cut 0 bases from V and 8 bases from J; bases unmatched to any gene: 7. The germline gives CDR1 SGHRS, CDR2 YFSETQ.

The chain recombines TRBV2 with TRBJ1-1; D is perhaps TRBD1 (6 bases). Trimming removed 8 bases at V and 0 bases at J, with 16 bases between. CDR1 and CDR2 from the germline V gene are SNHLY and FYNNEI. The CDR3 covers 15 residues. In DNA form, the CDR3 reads TGTGCCAGCTTAAAATCACAGGGATTGAACACTGAAGCTTTCTTT. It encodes CASLKSQGLNTEAFF.

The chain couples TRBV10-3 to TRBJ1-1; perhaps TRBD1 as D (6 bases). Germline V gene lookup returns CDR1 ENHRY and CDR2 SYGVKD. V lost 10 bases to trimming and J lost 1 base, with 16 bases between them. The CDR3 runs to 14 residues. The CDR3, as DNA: TGTGCCACCCGTCGTAAACAGGGGAACACTGAAGCTTTCTTT. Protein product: CATRRKQGNTEAFF.

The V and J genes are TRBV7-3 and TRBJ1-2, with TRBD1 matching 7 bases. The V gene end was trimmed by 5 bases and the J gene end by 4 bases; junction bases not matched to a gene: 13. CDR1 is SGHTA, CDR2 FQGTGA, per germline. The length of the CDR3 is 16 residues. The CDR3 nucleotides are TGTGCCAGCAGCCCGAACCCAGACAGGGATCCCTATGGCTACACCTTC. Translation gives CASSPNPDRDPYGYTF.

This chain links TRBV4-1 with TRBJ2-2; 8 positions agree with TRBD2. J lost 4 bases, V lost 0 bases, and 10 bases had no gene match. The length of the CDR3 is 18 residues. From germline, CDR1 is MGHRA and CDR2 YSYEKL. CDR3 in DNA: TGCGCCAGCAGCCAAGATGTCGGGGGGGCATTTACCACCGGGGAGCTGTTTTTT. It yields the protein CASSQDVGGAFTTGELFF.

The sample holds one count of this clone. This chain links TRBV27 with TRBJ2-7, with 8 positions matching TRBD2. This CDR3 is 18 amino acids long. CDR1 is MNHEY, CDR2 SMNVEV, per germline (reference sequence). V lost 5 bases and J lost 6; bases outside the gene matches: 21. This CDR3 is CASSPQQVSGVAGSEQYF. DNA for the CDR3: TGTGCCAGCAGTCCCCAACAGGTCTCAGGAGTAGCGGGAAGCGAGCAGTACTTC.

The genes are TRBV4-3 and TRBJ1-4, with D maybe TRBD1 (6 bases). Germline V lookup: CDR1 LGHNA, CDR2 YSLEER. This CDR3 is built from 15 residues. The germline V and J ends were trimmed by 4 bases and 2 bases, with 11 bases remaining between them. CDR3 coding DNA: TGCGCCAGCAGCCGATTACAGGGTACTAATGAAAAACTGTTTTTT. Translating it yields CASSRLQGTNEKLFF.

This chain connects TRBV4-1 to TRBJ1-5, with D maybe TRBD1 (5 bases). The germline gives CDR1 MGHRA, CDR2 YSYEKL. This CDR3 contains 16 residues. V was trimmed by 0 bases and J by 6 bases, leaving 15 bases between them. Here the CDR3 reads CASSQDRGLWTQPQHF. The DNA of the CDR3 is TGCGCCAGCAGCCAAGATCGGGGACTTTGGACTCAGCCCCAGCATTTT.

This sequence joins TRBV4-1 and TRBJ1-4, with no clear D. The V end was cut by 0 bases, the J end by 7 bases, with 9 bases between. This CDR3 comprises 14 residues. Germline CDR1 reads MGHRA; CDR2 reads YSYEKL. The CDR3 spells CASSQEGLLEKLFF. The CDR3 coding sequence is TGCGCCAGCAGCCAAGAGGGTTTGCTTGAAAAACTGTTTTTT.

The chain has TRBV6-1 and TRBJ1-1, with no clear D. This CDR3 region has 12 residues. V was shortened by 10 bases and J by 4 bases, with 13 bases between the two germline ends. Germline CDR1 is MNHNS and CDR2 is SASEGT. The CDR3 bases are TGTGCCATCCGACATTTCTTCACTGAAGCTTTCTTT. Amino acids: CAIRHFFTEAFF.

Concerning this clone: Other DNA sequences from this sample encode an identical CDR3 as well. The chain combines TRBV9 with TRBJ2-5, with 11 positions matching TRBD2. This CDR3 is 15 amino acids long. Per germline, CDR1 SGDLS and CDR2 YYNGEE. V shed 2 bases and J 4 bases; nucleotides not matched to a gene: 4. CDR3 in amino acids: CASSVSGGAPETQYF. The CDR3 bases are TGTGCCAGCAGCGTTAGCGGGGGGGCCCCAGAGACCCAGTACTTC.

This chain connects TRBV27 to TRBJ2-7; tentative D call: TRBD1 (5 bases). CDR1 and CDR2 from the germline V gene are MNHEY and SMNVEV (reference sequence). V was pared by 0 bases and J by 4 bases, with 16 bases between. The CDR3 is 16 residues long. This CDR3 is CASSLSPGTYRYEQYF. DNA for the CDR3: TGTGCCAGCAGTTTATCCCCCGGAACATACAGGTACGAGCAGTACTTC.

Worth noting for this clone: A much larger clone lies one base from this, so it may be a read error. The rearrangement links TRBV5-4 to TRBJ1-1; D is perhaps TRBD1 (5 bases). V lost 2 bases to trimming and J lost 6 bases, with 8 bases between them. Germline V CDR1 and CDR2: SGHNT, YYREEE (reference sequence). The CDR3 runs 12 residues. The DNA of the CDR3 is TGTGCCAGCAGCTTTGGGGACGCTGAAGCTTTCTTT. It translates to CASSFGDAEAFF.